These 21 T cell receptor beta chains originate from one sample sequenced in a study of neurological immune-mediated disorders. Using its own MiXCR run on the 5' RACE reads, TCRdb lists one record per CDR3 protein. The data contain 50,000 or so distinct CDR3 sequences, approximately 3.9% of them singletons. The sequenced sample consisted of PBMCs. The source is a man under 40 with multiple sclerosis.

This clonotype is medium-sized within its sample. The chain uses TRBV29-1 and TRBJ1-2, with a possible D match to TRBD1 (5 bases). The CDR3 has 12 residues. The V and J ends lost 7 bases and 9 bases respectively, with 18 bases between them. The germline gives CDR1 SQVTM, CDR2 ANQGSEA. The CDR3 coding sequence is TGCAGCGGTGGGGACGGAGCGTCTAGCTACACCTTC. The encoded protein is CSGGDGASSYTF.

This clonotype occurred many times. The rearrangement links TRBV20-1 to TRBJ1-5; no firm D call. CDR1 and CDR2 from the germline V gene are DFQATT and SNEGSKA (reference sequence). Trimming left V 0 bases short and J 1 base short, with 7 bases between. This CDR3 is 14 amino acids long. The CDR3 DNA reads as TGCAGTGCTAGAGAACCCGGGAGCAATCAGCCCCAGCATTTT. Residues: CSAREPGSNQPQHF.

The sample holds many counts of this clonotype. The rearrangement links TRBV5-5 to TRBJ2-3; D remains unclear. In germline, CDR1 is SGHKS, CDR2 YYEKEE (reference sequence). V was trimmed by 0 bases and J by 3 bases, leaving 8 bases between them. CDR3 length: 14 residues. The CDR3 bases are TGTGCCAGCAGCTTGGAATGGGGAACAGATACGCAGTATTTT. Its protein is CASSLEWGTDTQYF.

This clonotype was picked up many times. The V gene is TRBV20-1, the J gene TRBJ2-5; D is unresolved. V lost 0 bases to trimming and J lost 2 bases, with 13 bases between them. The CDR3 is 15 residues long. CDR1 is DFQATT and CDR2 is SNEGSKA in the germline V gene (reference sequence). The CDR3 DNA sequence: TGCAGTGCTAGAGAGAGCGAGAAGCCACAAGAGACCCAGTACTTC. Protein product: CSARESEKPQETQYF.

Ten or more counts support this clonotype. The gene calls are TRBV5-6 and TRBJ2-1; a weak D match, TRBD2 (6 bases). The ends were cut back, 3 bases at V and 10 bases at J, with 11 bases in the middle. The germline V gene encodes CDR1 SGHDT and CDR2 YYEEEE. This CDR3 is built from 12 residues. In DNA form, the CDR3 reads TGTGCCAGCAGCTACGGACTAAACGAGCAGTTCTTC. Its protein is CASSYGLNEQFF.

With regard to this clonotype: A much larger clone differs by one base, so this may be a read error. The V gene is TRBV20-1, the J gene TRBJ2-7; the D is unclear. With 4 bases removed from V and 7 bases from J, the gap between germline ends came to 11 bases. Per germline, CDR1 DFQATT and CDR2 SNEGSKA (reference sequence). The CDR3 length is 11 residues. CDR3 DNA: TGCAGTGCTACAACAGTGTGGGAGCAGTACTTC. This sequence encodes CSATTVWEQYF.

This clonotype occurred many times. V usage is TRBV10-2 and J usage is TRBJ2-7; maybe TRBD1 (6 bases). CDR1 WSHSY and CDR2 SAAADI come from the germline V gene. V lost 7 bases, J lost 2 bases, and 9 bases lay in between. This CDR3 has 12 amino acids. The CDR3 protein is CASMTGTYEQYF. The CDR3 region has the DNA TGCGCCAGCATGACAGGAACCTACGAGCAGTACTTC.

This clonotype was seen at least ten times. The V and J genes are TRBV5-6 and TRBJ1-2; D is unclear. The CDR3 runs 14 residues. The V gene lost 0 bases and the J gene lost 4 bases, with 10 bases spanning the gap. Germline loops: CDR1 SGHDT, CDR2 YYEEEE. CDR3 bases: TGTGCCAGCAGCTTGGACGGACGAGCCTATGGCTACACCTTC. This encodes CASSLDGRAYGYTF.

This clonotype was counted a single time. The rearrangement uses TRBV15 and TRBJ1-1; unclear D gene. The CDR3 is 12 residues long. V shed 11 bases and J shed 0 bases, with 10 bases lying between them. Looked up from germline, CDR1 is LNHNV and CDR2 is YYDKDF (reference sequence). CDR3 loop: CASAYMNTEAFF. The CDR3 nucleotides are TGTGCCTCAGCATACATGAACACTGAAGCTTTCTTT.

This clonotype showed up many times. The chain carries TRBV29-1 and TRBJ1-1, with D uncertain. Trimming pared 7 bases from V and 0 bases from J, leaving 12 bases between. Looked up from germline, CDR1 is SQVTM and CDR2 is ANQGSEA. The CDR3 contains 13 residues. CDR3 DNA sequence: TGCAGCGCCGGTGCCGGGATGAACACTGAAGCTTTCTTT. Translating it yields CSAGAGMNTEAFF. The whole variable domain, remainder taken from reference TRBV29-1 and TRBJ1-1, is SAVISQKPSRDICQRGTSLTIQCQVDSQVTMMFWYRQQPGQSLTLIATANQGSEATYESGFVIDKFPISRPNLTFSTLTVSNMSPEDSSIYLCSAGAGMNTEAFFGQGTRLTVV.

Ten or more counts support this clonotype. The rearrangement uses TRBV6-1 and TRBJ1-5; perhaps TRBD1 as D (6 bases). Trimming removed 5 bases at V and 4 bases at J, with 9 bases between. The V gene's germline CDR1 is MNHNS and CDR2 SASEGT. CDR3 length: 13 amino acids. The CDR3 loop is CASSTQGNQPQHF. CDR3 coding DNA: TGTGCCAGCAGTACACAGGGAAATCAGCCCCAGCATTTT.

This clonotype was detected ten times or more. The CDR3, as DNA: TGCGCCAGCAGCCGTTTAACAACTAGCGGGGCCAACAATGAGCAGTTCTTC. Translated, it gives CASSRLTTSGANNEQFF. This chain connects TRBV5-1 to TRBJ2-1; 10 bases line up with TRBD2. This CDR3 spans 17 amino acids. V was clipped by 4 bases and J by 5 bases; unmatched bases: 12. Germline V gene lookup returns CDR1 SGHRS and CDR2 YFSETQ.

This clonotype has at least ten counts. J is TRBJ1-1 and V is TRBV29-1; D is ambiguous. In germline, CDR1 is SQVTM, CDR2 ANQGSEA. Trimming stripped 7 bases from V and 0 bases from J, with 12 bases between. This CDR3 is built from 13 residues. CDR3 coding DNA: TGCAGCGCCGGAGGCAGGTTGAACACTGAAGCTTTCTTT. This codes for CSAGGRLNTEAFF.

This clonotype has at least ten counts. In DNA, the CDR3 is TGTGCCAGCTCATTAGGAGAGGACAGGGCCTACGAGCAGTACTTC. This gives the protein CASSLGEDRAYEQYF. The V and J genes are TRBV18 and TRBJ2-7; 8 bases match TRBD1. J gave up 2 bases and V 5 bases, and 8 bases lay outside the gene matches. This CDR3 is built from 15 residues. Germline values: CDR1 KGHSH, CDR2 LQKENI.

This clonotype appeared many times. The chain links TRBV5-1 to TRBJ1-1, with 7 positions matching TRBD1. The length of the CDR3 is 14 residues. Germline V gives CDR1 SGHRS, CDR2 YFSETQ. Trimming took 4 bases from V and 2 from J; bases not matched to a gene: 5. The CDR3 loop reads CASSTGQLNTEAFF. CDR3 bases: TGCGCCAGCAGCACGGGACAGCTAAACACTGAAGCTTTCTTT.

This clonotype was detected many times. The chain employs TRBV9 and TRBJ2-3; 7 bases are a match to TRBD2. V shed 0 bases and J 2 bases; nucleotides not matched to a gene: 6. The CDR3 is made up of 16 amino acids. Germline CDR1 SGDLS, CDR2 YYNGEE. This CDR3 reads CASSVVPAGPTDTQYF. Here the CDR3 DNA reads TGTGCCAGCAGCGTAGTACCAGCGGGACCCACAGATACGCAGTATTTT.

The rearrangement joins TRBV7-2 to TRBJ2-1; TRBD2 might be the D (6 bases). CDR1 and CDR2 (germline): SGHTA, FQGNSA. The CDR3 contains 14 residues. V was cut by 1 base and J by 7 bases, with 11 bases left in between. Here the CDR3 DNA reads TGTGCCAGCAGCTTAGGGGCTCTAGCGAATGAGCAGTTCTTC. The encoded protein is CASSLGALANEQFF.

In its sample, this clonotype was seen many times. V gene TRBV11-2 combines with J gene TRBJ1-3; D is ambiguous. CDR3 length equals 15 residues. Germline CDR1 SGHAT, CDR2 FQNNGV. Trimming removed 1 base from V and 3 bases from J, with 10 bases in between. The CDR3: CASSLAAGGGNTIYF. The CDR3 DNA is TGTGCCAGCAGCTTAGCGGCAGGAGGTGGAAACACCATATATTTT.

This clonotype appeared many times. This rearrangement joins TRBV5-1 to TRBJ2-3; 13 bases agree with TRBD2. This CDR3 is built from 17 residues. V lost 4 bases and J lost 5; bases outside the gene matches: 10. Germline V gives CDR1 SGHRS, CDR2 YFSETQ. CDR3 residues: CASSPHGLAGEVDTQYF. In DNA, the CDR3 is TGCGCCAGCAGCCCACACGGACTAGCGGGAGAGGTAGATACGCAGTATTTT.

This clonotype was detected many times. This chain connects TRBV20-1 to TRBJ2-1, with TRBD2 as a possible D gene (6 bases). Trimming pared 5 bases from V and 1 base from J, leaving 21 bases between. CDR3 length equals 17 residues. CDR1 and CDR2 (germline): DFQATT, SNEGSKA (reference sequence). CDR3 amino acids: CSAPQIPGVISYNEQFF. The CDR3, as DNA: TGCAGTGCTCCTCAGATTCCGGGGGTCATATCCTACAATGAGCAGTTCTTC.

This clonotype was observed many times. The chain carries TRBV20-1 and TRBJ2-7; no reliable D call. Trimming removed 5 bases from V and 4 bases from J, with 9 bases in between. Per the germline V gene, CDR1 is DFQATT and CDR2 is SNEGSKA (reference sequence). The CDR3 length is 11 residues. This CDR3 is CSAQVSYEQYF. The CDR3 DNA reads as TGCAGTGCTCAGGTCTCTTACGAGCAGTACTTC.